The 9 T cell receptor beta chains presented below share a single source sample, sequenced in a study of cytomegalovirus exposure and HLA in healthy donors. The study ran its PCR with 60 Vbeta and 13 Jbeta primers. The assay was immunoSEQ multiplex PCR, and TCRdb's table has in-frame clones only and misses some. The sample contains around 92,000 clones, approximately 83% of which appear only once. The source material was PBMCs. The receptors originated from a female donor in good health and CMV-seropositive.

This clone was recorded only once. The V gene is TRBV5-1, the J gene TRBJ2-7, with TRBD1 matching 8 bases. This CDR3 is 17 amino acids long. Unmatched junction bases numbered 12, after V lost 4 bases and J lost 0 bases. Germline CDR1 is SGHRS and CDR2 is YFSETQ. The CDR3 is CASSVGTGLLSSYEQYF. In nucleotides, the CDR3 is TGCGCCAGCAGCGTCGGGACAGGACTATTGAGCTCCTACGAGCAGTACTTC.

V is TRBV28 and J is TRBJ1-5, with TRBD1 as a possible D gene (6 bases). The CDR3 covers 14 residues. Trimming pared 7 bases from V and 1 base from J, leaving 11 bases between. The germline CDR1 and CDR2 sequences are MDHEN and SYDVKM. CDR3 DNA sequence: TGTGCCAGCAACAGGGCTGTGAGCAATCAGCCCCAGCATTTT. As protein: CASNRAVSNQPQHF.

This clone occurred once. The CDR3 nucleotides read TGTGCCAGCAGTTTATTCCCGGGACTAGCGGGTTTCCACGGGGAGCTGTTTTTT. This gives the protein CASSLFPGLAGFHGELFF. The chain employs TRBV28 and TRBJ2-2; TRBD2 matches 12 bases. This CDR3 has 18 amino acids. Trimming cost V 1 base and J 7 bases; bases outside gene matches: 10. Germline lookup yields CDR1 MDHEN and CDR2 SYDVKM.

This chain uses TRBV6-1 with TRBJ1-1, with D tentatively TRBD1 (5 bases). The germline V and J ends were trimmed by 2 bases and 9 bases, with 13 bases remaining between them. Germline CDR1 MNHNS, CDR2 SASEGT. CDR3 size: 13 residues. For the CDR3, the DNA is TGTGCCAGCAGTGAACGACAGACCCGTCAAGCTTTCTTT. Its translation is CASSERQTRQAFF.

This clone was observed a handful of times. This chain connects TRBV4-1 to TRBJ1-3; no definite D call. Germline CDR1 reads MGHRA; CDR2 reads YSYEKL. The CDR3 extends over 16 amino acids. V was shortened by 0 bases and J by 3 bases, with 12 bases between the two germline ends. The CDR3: CASSQDNGVIGNTIYF. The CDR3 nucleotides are TGCGCCAGCAGCCAAGATAACGGGGTCATTGGAAACACCATATATTTT.

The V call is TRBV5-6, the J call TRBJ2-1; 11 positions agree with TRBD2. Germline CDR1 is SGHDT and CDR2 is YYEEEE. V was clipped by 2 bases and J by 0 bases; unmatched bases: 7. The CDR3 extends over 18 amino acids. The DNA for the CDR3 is TGTGCCAGCAGCTTCGGGACTAGCGGCATCAGCTCCTACAATGAGCAGTTCTTC. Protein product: CASSFGTSGISSYNEQFF.

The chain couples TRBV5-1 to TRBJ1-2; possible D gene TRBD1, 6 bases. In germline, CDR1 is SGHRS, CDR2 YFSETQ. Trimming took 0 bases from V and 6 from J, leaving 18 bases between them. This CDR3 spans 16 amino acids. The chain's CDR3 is CASSLARGAGQDGYTF. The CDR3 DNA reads TGCGCCAGCAGCTTGGCCCGGGGGGCAGGCCAGGATGGCTACACCTTC.

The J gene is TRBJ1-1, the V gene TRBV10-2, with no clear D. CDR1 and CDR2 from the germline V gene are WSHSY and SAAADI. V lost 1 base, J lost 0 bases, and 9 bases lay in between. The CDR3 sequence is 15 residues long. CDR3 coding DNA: TGCGCCAGCAGTGAGTACAGAAGGTTGAACACTGAAGCTTTCTTT. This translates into CASSEYRRLNTEAFF.

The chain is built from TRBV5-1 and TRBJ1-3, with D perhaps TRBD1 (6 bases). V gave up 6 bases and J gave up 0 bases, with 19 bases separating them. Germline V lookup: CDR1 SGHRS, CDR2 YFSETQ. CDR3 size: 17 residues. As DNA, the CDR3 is TGCGCCAGCACCCCCGGGGGGCAGGCAACCTCTGGAAACACCATATATTTT. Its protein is CASTPGGQATSGNTIYF.